This T cell receptor (beta chain) was sequenced in a study of shared clonotypes between healthy human individuals. Study-wide results and limits: The study drew on few donors, limiting represented genetic and exposure-history diversity. Only blood was sampled, and tissue TCR repertoires likely differ from blood ones.

The donor cohort consisted entirely of Caucasian adults residing in Nashville, Tennessee. The germline CDR1 and CDR2 sequences are ENHRY and SYGVKD. V lost 7 bases, J lost 0 bases, and 14 bases lay in between. The CDR3 sequence is 15 residues long. This clone occurred once. Its antigen is still unknown. Once extracted for a subset, genomic DNA was divided evenly among several immunoSEQ plates. Measured with immunoSEQ multiplex PCR; TCRdb has only the in-frame clones, and not every one. The repertoire holds some 450,000 clones, with over 60% as singletons. The V gene is TRBV10-3, the J gene TRBJ2-3, with no clear D. The sequenced sample was PBMCs. This receptor was taken from a woman in her thirties or forties in good health. Some clones in this sample may be carry-over from other donors' samples. In nucleotides, the CDR3 is TGTGCCATCACTGATGGTCTGAGTAGCACAGATACGCAGTATTTT. Translating it yields CAITDGLSSTDTQYF.